Each of the 2 T cell receptor beta chains below was sequenced from the same sample in a study of cytomegalovirus exposure and HLA in healthy donors (dated by TCRdb to 2016 to 2017). Library preparation used the immunoSEQ multiplex PCR assay. For the multiplex PCR, a mixture combining 60 forward primers for TCR Vbeta segments and 13 reverse primers for TCR Jbeta segments was used. Here the immuneACCESS table is served through TCRdb, limited to in-frame sequences with V and J called. Missing clones are a known gap in these copies; in checked studies unresolved V genes cover under half, and the rest lacks a known reason. The sample yields more than 75,000 clones; roughly 83% were counted once. Over 12% of the sample is held by the ten biggest clonotypes. Sequenced material: PBMCs. Receptors originate from a woman aged 40 to 50 in good health and CMV-seropositive.

For the CDR3, the DNA is TGTGCCAGCAGCCAAGATACAGGACTAGCGGGAGTAGAGACCCAGTACTTC. Amino acid sequence: CASSQDTGLAGVETQYF. V and J are TRBV14 and TRBJ2-5, with 13 bases identical to TRBD2. The V and J ends lost 0 bases and 4 bases, in that order; junction bases with no gene match: 5. Germline V gives CDR1 SGHDN, CDR2 FVKESK. The CDR3 is 17 residues long.

The chain is built from TRBV7-9 and TRBJ2-7, with D tentatively TRBD2 (6 bases). Trimming stripped 8 bases from V and 5 bases from J, with 13 bases between. The CDR3 is made up of 12 amino acids. Germline assignment: CDR1 SEHNR and CDR2 FQNEAQ (reference sequence). The CDR3 protein is CASVEGINEQYF. The CDR3 coding sequence is TGTGCCAGCGTGGAGGGCATCAACGAGCAGTACTTC.